This T cell receptor (beta chain) was observed in a study of shared clonotypes between healthy human individuals. V trimming: 0 bases; J trimming: 3 bases; junction bases outside the gene matches: 12. Germline V gene sequence: CDR1 SGHRS, CDR2 YFSETQ. This CDR3 is built from 18 residues. Sequenced by immunoSEQ multiplex PCR; TCRdb stores in-frame clones only, minus some. The sample carries around 700,000 clones, about two thirds recorded once. The specimen was memory CD4+ T cells sorted from blood. Subset noted: CD45RA-negative fraction. The source is a woman aged 30 to 39 in good health. The V and J genes are TRBV5-1 and TRBJ1-3; 7 bases fit TRBD1. In DNA, the CDR3 is TGCGCCAGCAGCTTGGATTTGCCAGGGGGAAATTGTGGAAACACCATATATTTT. Amino acids: CASSLDLPGGNCGNTIYF. Full variable domain (rest looked up from reference TRBV5-1 and TRBJ1-3): KAGVTQTPRYLIKTRGQQVTLSCSPISGHRSVSWYQQTPGQGLQFLFEYFSETQRNKGNFPGRFSGRQFSNSRSEMNVSTLELGDSALYLCASSLDLPGGNCGNTIYFGEGSWLTVV.